These 7 T cell receptor beta chains originate from one sample sequenced in a study of blood T cells in healthy people across ages. Combining a sample-barcoded 5' primer with a J-beta primer mix, a second PCR ran for roughly 7 to 12 cycles. A single record per CDR3 protein comes from TCRdb applying MiXCR to the 5' RACE reads. The data hold approximately 1,000,000 distinct CDR3 sequences, with over 35% observed a single time. The material sequenced was blood. Receptors were obtained from a woman aged 55 to 70 in good health.

The chain is built from TRBV11-2 and TRBJ2-5, with D perhaps TRBD2 (5 bases). With 0 bases removed from V and 5 bases from J, the gap between germline ends came to 13 bases. The CDR3 spans 15 residues. Germline CDR1 is SGHAT and CDR2 is FQNNGV. The CDR3 DNA reads TGTGCCAGCAGCTTAGATGAGCGGATTTGGGAGACCCAGTACTTC. Translated, it gives CASSLDERIWETQYF.

The CDR3 DNA is TGTGCCAGCAGCCCAGGACAGGGGCGAAACTACGAGCAGTACTTC. Translating gives CASSPGQGRNYEQYF. The gene calls are TRBV7-9 and TRBJ2-5; TRBD1 matches 9 bases. The J call could be wrong; TRBJ2-7 is a better fit for the DNA end. Germline CDR1 reads SEHNR; CDR2 reads FQNEAQ (reference sequence). The CDR3 extends over 15 amino acids.

This clonotype occurred many times. V and J are TRBV15 and TRBJ2-3; 12 bases agree with TRBD1. Germline CDR1 reads LNHNV; CDR2 reads YYDKDF (reference sequence). With V trimmed by 7 bases and J by 5 bases, 4 bases remained unmatched. The CDR3 is made up of 14 amino acids. The CDR3 reads CATTGQGAEDTQYF. As DNA, the CDR3 is TGTGCCACCACGGGACAGGGGGCGGAAGATACGCAGTATTTT.

This sequence joins TRBV28 and TRBJ1-4; TRBD1 matches at 9 bases. In germline, CDR1 is MDHEN, CDR2 SYDVKM. Germline trimming cut 7 bases from V and 7 bases from J; bases unmatched to any gene: 7. The CDR3 extends over 14 amino acids. The CDR3 sequence: CASKRGTGIEKLFF. The CDR3 nucleotides are TGTGCCAGCAAGAGGGGGACAGGGATTGAAAAACTGTTTTTT. Looking up the rest from reference TRBV28 and TRBJ1-4 gives the full variable domain: DVKVTQSSRYLVKRTGEKVFLECVQDMDHENMFWYRQDPGLGLRLIYFSYDVKMKEKGDIPEGYSVSREKKERFSLILESASTNQTSMYLCASKRGTGIEKLFFGSGTQLSVL.

The V call is TRBV2, the J call TRBJ2-1; 9 bases fit TRBD1. V shed 2 bases, J shed 3 bases, and the junction held 5 bases outside the gene matches. Germline values: CDR1 SNHLY, CDR2 FYNNEI. There are 16 residues in the CDR3. This CDR3 reads CASSEWDRVDYNEQFF. CDR3 in DNA: TGTGCCAGCAGTGAATGGGACAGGGTAGACTACAATGAGCAGTTCTTC.

The chain couples TRBV28 to TRBJ2-7, with 8 bases identical to TRBD1. Germline V gives CDR1 MDHEN, CDR2 SYDVKM. The CDR3 is 15 amino acids. J gave up 5 bases and V 1 base, and 7 bases lay outside the gene matches. CDR3 amino acids: CASSLSGQGLHEQYF. For the CDR3, the DNA is TGTGCCAGCAGTTTATCTGGACAGGGTCTCCACGAGCAGTACTTC.

The chain uses TRBV28 and TRBJ1-1, with D perhaps matching TRBD1 (5 bases). Per germline, CDR1 MDHEN and CDR2 SYDVKM. V lost 2 bases and J lost 3, with 16 bases in between. The CDR3 consists of 16 residues. The CDR3 region is CASSLGAGGLYTEAFF. The DNA of the CDR3 is TGTGCCAGCAGTTTAGGGGCCGGGGGTCTATACACTGAAGCTTTCTTT.